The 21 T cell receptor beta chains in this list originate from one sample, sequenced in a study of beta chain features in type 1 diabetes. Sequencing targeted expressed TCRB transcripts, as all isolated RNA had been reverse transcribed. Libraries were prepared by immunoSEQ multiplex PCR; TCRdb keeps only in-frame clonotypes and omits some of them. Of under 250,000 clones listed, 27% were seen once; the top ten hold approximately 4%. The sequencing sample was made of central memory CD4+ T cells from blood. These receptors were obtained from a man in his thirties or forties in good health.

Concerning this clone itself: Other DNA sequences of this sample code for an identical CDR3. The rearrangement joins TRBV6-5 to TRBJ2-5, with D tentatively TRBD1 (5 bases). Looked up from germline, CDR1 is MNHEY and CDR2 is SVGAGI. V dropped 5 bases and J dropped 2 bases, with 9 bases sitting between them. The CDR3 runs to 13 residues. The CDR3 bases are TGTGCCAGCAGTAGGACACTACAAGAGACCCAGTACTTC. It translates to CASSRTLQETQYF.

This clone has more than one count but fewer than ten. In DNA, the CDR3 is TGTGCCAGCAGTTATCCGGGACGGGGGGGCTACAATGAGCAGTTCTTC. This sequence encodes CASSYPGRGGYNEQFF. V usage is TRBV28 and J usage is TRBJ2-1, with 8 bases aligning to TRBD2. Germline CDR1 reads MDHEN; CDR2 reads SYDVKM. V gave up 4 bases and J gave up 3 bases; unmatched junction bases: 8. This CDR3 is 16 amino acids long.

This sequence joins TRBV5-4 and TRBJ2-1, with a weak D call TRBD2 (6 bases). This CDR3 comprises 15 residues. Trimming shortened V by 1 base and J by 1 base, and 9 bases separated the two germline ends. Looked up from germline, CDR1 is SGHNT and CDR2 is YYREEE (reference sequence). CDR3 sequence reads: CASSLSSGSYNEQFF. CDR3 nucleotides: TGTGCCAGCAGCTTGAGTAGCGGTTCCTACAATGAGCAGTTCTTC. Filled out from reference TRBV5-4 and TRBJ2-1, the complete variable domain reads ETGVTQSPTHLIKTRGQQVTLRCSSQSGHNTVSWYQQALGQGPQFIFQYYREEENGRGNFPPRFSGLQFPNYSSELNVNALELDDSALYLCASSLSSGSYNEQFFGPGTRLTVL.

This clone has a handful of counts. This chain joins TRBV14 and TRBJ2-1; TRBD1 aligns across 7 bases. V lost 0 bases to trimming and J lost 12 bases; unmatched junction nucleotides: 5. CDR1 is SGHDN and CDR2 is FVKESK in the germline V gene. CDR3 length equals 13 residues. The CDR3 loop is CASSQDRHRGQFF. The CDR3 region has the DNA TGTGCCAGCAGCCAAGATCGGCACAGGGGGCAGTTCTTC.

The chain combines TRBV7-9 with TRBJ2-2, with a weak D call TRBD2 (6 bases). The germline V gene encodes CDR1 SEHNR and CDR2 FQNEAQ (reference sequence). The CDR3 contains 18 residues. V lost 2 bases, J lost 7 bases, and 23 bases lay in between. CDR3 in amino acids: CASSLRTRSAWRGGELFF. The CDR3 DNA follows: TGTGCCAGCAGCTTAAGGACAAGGAGTGCTTGGAGGGGCGGGGAGCTGTTTTTT.

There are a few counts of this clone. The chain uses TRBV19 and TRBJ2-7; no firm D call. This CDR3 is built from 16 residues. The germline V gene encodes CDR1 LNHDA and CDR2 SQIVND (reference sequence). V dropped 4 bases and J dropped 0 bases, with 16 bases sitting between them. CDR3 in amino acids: CASSKGRSKSSYEQYF. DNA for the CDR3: TGTGCCAGTAGTAAGGGCCGGAGCAAGAGCTCCTACGAGCAGTACTTC.

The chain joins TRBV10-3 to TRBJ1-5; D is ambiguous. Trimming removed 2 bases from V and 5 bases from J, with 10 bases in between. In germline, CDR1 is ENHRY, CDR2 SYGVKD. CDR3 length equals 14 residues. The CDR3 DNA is TGTGCCATCAGTGAGGCCGACAAGTATCAGCCCCAGCATTTT. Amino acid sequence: CAISEADKYQPQHF.

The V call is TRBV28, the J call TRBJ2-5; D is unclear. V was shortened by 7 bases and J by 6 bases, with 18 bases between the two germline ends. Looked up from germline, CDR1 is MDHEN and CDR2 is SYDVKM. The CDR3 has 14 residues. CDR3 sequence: CASTLSGPSKTQYF. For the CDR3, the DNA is TGTGCCAGCACGTTATCCGGGCCCAGCAAGACCCAGTACTTC.

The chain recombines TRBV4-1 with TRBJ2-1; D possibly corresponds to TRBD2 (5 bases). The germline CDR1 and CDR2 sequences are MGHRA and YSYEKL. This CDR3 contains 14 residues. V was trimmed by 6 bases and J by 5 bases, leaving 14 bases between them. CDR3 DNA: TGCGCCAGCAGGGCCCGGGGAAACAACAATGAGCAGTTCTTC. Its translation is CASRARGNNNEQFF.

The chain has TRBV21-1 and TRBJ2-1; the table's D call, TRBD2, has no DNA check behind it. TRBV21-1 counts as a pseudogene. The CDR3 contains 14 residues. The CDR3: CASQGLAANNEQFF. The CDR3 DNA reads TGTGCCAGTCAGGGACTAGCGGCCAACAATGAGCAGTTCTTC.

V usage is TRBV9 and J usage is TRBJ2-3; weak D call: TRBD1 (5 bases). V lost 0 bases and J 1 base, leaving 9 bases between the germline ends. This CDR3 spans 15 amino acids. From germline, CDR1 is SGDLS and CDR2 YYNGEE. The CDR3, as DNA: TGTGCCAGCAGCGTAGAAGGGGTTCGCACAGATACGCAGTATTTT. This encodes CASSVEGVRTDTQYF.

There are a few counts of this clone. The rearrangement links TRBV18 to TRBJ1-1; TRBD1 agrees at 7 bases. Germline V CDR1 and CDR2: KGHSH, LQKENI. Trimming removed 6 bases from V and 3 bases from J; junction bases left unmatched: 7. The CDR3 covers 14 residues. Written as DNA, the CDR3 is TGTGCCAGCTCGCCCCAGGGGGGTGACACTGAAGCTTTCTTT. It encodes CASSPQGGDTEAFF.

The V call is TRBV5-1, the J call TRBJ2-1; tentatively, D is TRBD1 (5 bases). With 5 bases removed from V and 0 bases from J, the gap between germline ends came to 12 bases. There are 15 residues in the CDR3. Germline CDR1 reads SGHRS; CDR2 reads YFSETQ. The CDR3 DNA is TGCGCCAGCAGTTCGGACACGAGCTCCTACAATGAGCAGTTCTTC. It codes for CASSSDTSSYNEQFF. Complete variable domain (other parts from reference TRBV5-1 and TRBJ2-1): KAGVTQTPRYLIKTRGQQVTLSCSPISGHRSVSWYQQTPGQGLQFLFEYFSETQRNKGNFPGRFSGRQFSNSRSEMNVSTLELGDSALYLCASSSDTSSYNEQFFGPGTRLTVL.

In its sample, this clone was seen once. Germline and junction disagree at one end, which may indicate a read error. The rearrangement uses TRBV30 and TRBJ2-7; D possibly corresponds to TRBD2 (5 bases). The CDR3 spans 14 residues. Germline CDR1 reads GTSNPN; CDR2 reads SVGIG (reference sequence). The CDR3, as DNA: TGTGCCTGGAGCAACTCCGGGGAGTGGCACTCCCTCAACTTC. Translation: CAWSNSGEWHSLNF.

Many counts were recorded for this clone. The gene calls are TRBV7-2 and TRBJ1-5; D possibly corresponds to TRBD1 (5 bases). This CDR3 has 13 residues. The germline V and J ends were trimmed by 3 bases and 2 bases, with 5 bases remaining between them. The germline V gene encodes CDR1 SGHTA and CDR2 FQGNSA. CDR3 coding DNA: TGTGCCAGCAGCTTCAGGGGCAATCAGCCCCAGCATTTT. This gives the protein CASSFRGNQPQHF.

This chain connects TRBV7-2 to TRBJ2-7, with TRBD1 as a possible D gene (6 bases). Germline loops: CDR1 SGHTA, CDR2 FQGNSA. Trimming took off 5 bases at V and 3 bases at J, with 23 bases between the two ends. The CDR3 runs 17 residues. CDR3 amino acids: CASSGGIRDTERYEQYF. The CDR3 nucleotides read TGTGCCAGCAGCGGTGGAATCCGGGACACGGAACGCTACGAGCAGTACTTC.

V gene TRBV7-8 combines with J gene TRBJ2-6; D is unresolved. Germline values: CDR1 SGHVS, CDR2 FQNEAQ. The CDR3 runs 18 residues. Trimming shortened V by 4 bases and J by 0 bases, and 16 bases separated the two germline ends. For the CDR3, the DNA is TGTGCCAGCAGCTCCACCGTCCTGATTCTCTCTGGGGCCAACGTCCTGACTTTC. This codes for CASSSTVLILSGANVLTF.

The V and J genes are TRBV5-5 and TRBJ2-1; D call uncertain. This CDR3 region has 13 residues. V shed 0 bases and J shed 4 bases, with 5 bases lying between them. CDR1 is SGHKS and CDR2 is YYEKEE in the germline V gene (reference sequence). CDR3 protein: CASSLGLYNEQFF. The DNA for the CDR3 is TGTGCCAGCAGCTTGGGTCTTTACAATGAGCAGTTCTTC.

This CDR3 reads CASSESTNYGYTF. CDR3 nucleotide sequence: TGTGCCAGCAGTGAGTCCACCAACTATGGCTACACCTTC. The V and J genes are TRBV2 and TRBJ1-2; D not certain. Deletions cut 3 bases from V and 2 bases from J, with 7 bases between. This CDR3 is built from 13 residues. Germline values: CDR1 SNHLY, CDR2 FYNNEI.

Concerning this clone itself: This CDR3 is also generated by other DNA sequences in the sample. The CDR3 region is CSASGGYEQYF. In DNA form, the CDR3 reads TGCAGTGCTAGCGGGGGATACGAGCAGTACTTC. The chain combines TRBV20-1 with TRBJ2-7; a weak D match, TRBD2 (6 bases). Trimming took off 3 bases at V and 4 bases at J, with 7 bases between the two ends. The germline V gene has CDR1 DFQATT and CDR2 SNEGSKA (reference sequence). The CDR3 is 11 residues long.

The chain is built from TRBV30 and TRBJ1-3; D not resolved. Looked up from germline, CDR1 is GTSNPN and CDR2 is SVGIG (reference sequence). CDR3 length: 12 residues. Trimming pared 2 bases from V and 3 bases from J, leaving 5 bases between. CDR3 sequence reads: CAWSFSGNTIYF. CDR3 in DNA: TGTGCCTGGAGTTTCAGTGGAAACACCATATATTTT.